The 13 T cell receptor beta chains in this list originate from one sample, sequenced in a study of STAT5B mutations in CD4+ large granular lymphocyte leukemia. The data were produced by immunoSEQ multiplex PCR, yet TCRdb's version contains in-frame clones alone and is incomplete. The sample has tens of thousands of clones, 80% to 90% seen once. Material for sequencing was CD4+ T cells from blood buffy coats. The receptors here all came from a human donor in good health.

This chain uses TRBV5-1 with TRBJ2-5; D gene ambiguous. V was shortened by 3 bases and J by 5 bases, with 17 bases between the two germline ends. This CDR3 has 15 amino acids. Per germline, CDR1 SGHRS and CDR2 YFSETQ. CDR3 DNA: TGCGCCAGCAGCTCCTCAGACCCACGGCTGGAGACCCAGTACTTC. It specifies CASSSSDPRLETQYF.

V usage is TRBV2 and J usage is TRBJ1-2; tentative D call: TRBD1 (6 bases). The V gene lost 7 bases and the J gene lost 0 bases, with 18 bases spanning the gap. The germline gives CDR1 SNHLY, CDR2 FYNNEI. This CDR3 spans 16 amino acids. This CDR3 reads CASTSSTGQSNYGYTF. CDR3 bases: TGTGCCAGCACCTCATCAACCGGACAGTCTAACTATGGCTACACCTTC.

This clone was counted a single time. This chain links TRBV11-3 with TRBJ2-1; 11 bases align to TRBD2. V gave up 1 base and J gave up 5 bases; unmatched junction bases: 4. Germline V gives CDR1 SGHNT, CDR2 YENEEA. This CDR3 has 16 residues. The chain's CDR3 is CASSLGISGRDNEQFF. CDR3 DNA: TGTGCCAGCAGCTTAGGGATTAGCGGGAGGGACAATGAGCAGTTCTTC.

V is TRBV11-3 and J is TRBJ2-7, with TRBD2 identical over 7 bases. The ends lost 2 bases at V and 0 bases at J; junction bases unmatched: 10. Germline V gene sequence: CDR1 SGHNT, CDR2 YENEEA. The CDR3 runs to 17 residues. The CDR3 here is CASSLRGGEGTSYEQYF. The DNA of the CDR3 is TGTGCCAGCAGCTTAAGGGGAGGGGAGGGGACCTCCTACGAGCAGTACTTC.

The V call is TRBV13, the J call TRBJ2-3, with 8 bases that match TRBD2. V lost 0 bases, J lost 7 bases, and 6 bases stayed unmatched. The CDR3 extends over 15 amino acids. Germline V gene data show CDR1 as PRHDT and CDR2 as FYEKMQ (reference sequence). Here the CDR3 reads CASSLGPAGANTQYF. CDR3 DNA sequence: TGTGCCAGCAGCTTAGGTCCAGCGGGGGCGAATACGCAGTATTTT.

The chain is built from TRBV4-3 and TRBJ1-5, with D unclear. Germline-derived CDR1 and CDR2 are LGHNA and YSLEER. This CDR3 comprises 13 residues. V was clipped by 1 base and J by 7 bases, with 8 bases between them. CDR3 loop: CASSQVRGQPQHF. Here the CDR3 DNA reads TGCGCCAGCAGCCAAGTTCGGGGACAGCCCCAGCATTTT.

The CDR3, as DNA: TGTGCCAGCAAATCAGTCCGGGACGAGCAGTACTTC. Protein product: CASKSVRDEQYF. The chain joins TRBV21-1 to TRBJ2-7; no DNA check was done on the table's D call, TRBD2. TRBV21-1 counts as a pseudogene. The CDR3 length is 12 residues.

CDR3 region: CSAGTSTDTQYF. CDR3 DNA sequence: TGCAGCGCTGGGACATCCACAGATACGCAGTATTTT. The J gene is TRBJ2-3, the V gene TRBV29-1, with D possibly TRBD1 on 6 matching bases. The V gene's germline CDR1 is SQVTM and CDR2 ANQGSEA. V dropped 7 bases and J dropped 2 bases, with 10 bases sitting between them. The CDR3 has 12 residues.

This rearrangement joins TRBV19 to TRBJ2-7, with a tentative D call TRBD1 (6 bases). Germline CDR1 LNHDA, CDR2 SQIVND (reference sequence). The CDR3 has 13 amino acids. Trimming took off 6 bases at V and 2 bases at J, with 11 bases between the two ends. The CDR3 sequence is CASRLQGTYEQYF. CDR3 in DNA: TGTGCCAGTAGGTTACAGGGAACCTACGAGCAGTACTTC.

A few counts support this clone. V and J are TRBV9 and TRBJ2-5, with TRBD2 matching over 9 bases. The CDR3 runs to 15 residues. Germline-derived CDR1 and CDR2 are SGDLS and YYNGEE. The ends lost 5 bases at V and 5 bases at J; junction bases unmatched: 10. The CDR3 spells CASSEGAGGKETQYF. CDR3 DNA: TGTGCCAGCAGTGAAGGGGCGGGGGGGAAGGAGACCCAGTACTTC.

This chain connects TRBV10-2 to TRBJ2-3; D unresolved. Germline V gene sequence: CDR1 WSHSY, CDR2 SAAADI. V lost 6 bases, J lost 2 bases, and 18 bases lay in between. The CDR3 sequence is 16 residues long. The CDR3 here is CASSHLLGGPTDTQYF. The CDR3 nucleotides read TGCGCCAGCAGCCACCTACTGGGTGGGCCCACAGATACGCAGTATTTT.

The CDR3 coding sequence is TGTGCCTCAAAGGGGTCATCAGAGACCCAGTACTTC. This translates into CASKGSSETQYF. This chain connects TRBV7-2 to TRBJ2-5; the D gene is possibly TRBD1 (5 bases). CDR3 length: 12 residues. V lost 11 bases to trimming and J lost 4 bases, with 14 bases between them. CDR1 is SGHTA, CDR2 FQGNSA, per germline.

The chain uses TRBV6-1 and TRBJ2-7; D gene unclear. The ends were cut back, 0 bases at V and 1 base at J, with 4 bases in the middle. The CDR3 totals 13 residues. Germline assignment: CDR1 MNHNS and CDR2 SASEGT. The CDR3 here is CASSEAGSYEQYF. CDR3 nucleotide sequence: TGTGCCAGCAGTGAAGCGGGGTCCTACGAGCAGTACTTC.